The 10 T cell receptor beta chains listed next were all sequenced from one sample in a study of regulatory T cells in long-lasting Graves disease. According to the study, TCR beta libraries were built with iRepertoire HTBI primers and CDR3-region Arm-PCR. TCRdb called the multiplex PCR reads again in MiXCR, with one record for every CDR3 protein. The table lists over 350,000 distinct CDR3 sequences, around 21% of them singletons. The sample's time point: persistent/refractory GD, antithyroid drugs over 5 years with positive TRAb. The authors made the TCR library using RNA they extracted from PBMCs. Here the sequenced sample was peripheral blood mononuclear cells (PBMCs), taken when the disease was refractory, from a patient treated with antithyroid drugs. These receptors originate from a female donor with Graves disease.

This clonotype was seen only a few times. The chain carries TRBV20-1 and TRBJ2-7; the match to TRBD2 covers 13 bases. Germline V gene data show CDR1 as DFQATT and CDR2 as SNEGSKA (reference sequence). The trim removed 0 bases at V and 5 bases at J, leaving 7 bases unmatched. This CDR3 is 16 amino acids long. CDR3 sequence reads: CSARDLRTSGSNEQYF. The CDR3 DNA is TGCAGTGCTAGAGACCTCCGGACTAGCGGGAGTAACGAGCAGTACTTC.

This clonotype was detected only a few times. The chain combines TRBV4-3 with TRBJ1-5; TRBD1 agrees at 9 bases. With V trimmed by 4 bases and J by 5 bases, 3 bases remained unmatched. CDR1 is LGHNA and CDR2 is YSLEER in the germline V gene. CDR3 size: 14 residues. The CDR3 protein is CASSRDRDDQPQHF. As DNA, the CDR3 is TGCGCCAGCAGCCGGGACAGGGACGATCAGCCCCAGCATTTT.

This clonotype was picked up a small number of times. This chain links TRBV29-1 with TRBJ2-7, with D uncertain. The V end lost 1 base, the J end lost 0 bases, and 4 bases lay between the germline ends. From germline, CDR1 is SQVTM and CDR2 ANQGSEA. This CDR3 has 12 amino acids. The CDR3 DNA is TGCAGCGTTGAAGCAGACTCCTACGAGCAGTACTTC. It specifies CSVEADSYEQYF.

This clonotype appeared many times. The chain recombines TRBV2 with TRBJ1-5, with TRBD1 matching over 9 bases. The J segment lost 6 bases and the V segment lost 6 bases, leaving 6 bases of the junction unmatched. This CDR3 region has 14 residues. CDR1 is SNHLY, CDR2 FYNNEI, per germline. The CDR3 reads CASRTGGVIQPQHF. The CDR3 DNA is TGTGCCAGCAGGACAGGGGGTGTTATTCAGCCCCAGCATTTT.

Ten or more counts support this clonotype. A clone one base away is much larger, so this may be a read error. J is TRBJ2-5 and V is TRBV2; no firm D call. Per germline, CDR1 SNHLY and CDR2 FYNNEI. The length of the CDR3 is 11 residues. Trimming pared 7 bases from V and 3 bases from J, leaving 6 bases between. CDR3 sequence: CASNEEETQYF. In nucleotides, the CDR3 is TGTGCCAGCAATGAGGAAGAGACCCAGTACTTC.

The DNA of the CDR3 is TGCGCCAGCAGCCTGGCTTCGGCTAGCGGGAGTTCCGGGGAGCTGTTTTTT. This encodes CASSLASASGSSGELFF. The V gene is TRBV5-1, the J gene TRBJ2-2; 10 bases match TRBD2. Germline V gene data show CDR1 as SGHRS and CDR2 as YFSETQ. Losses at the gene ends were 4 bases for V and 6 bases for J; bases not matched to a gene: 12. The CDR3 totals 17 residues.

This clonotype was seen a handful of times. This chain links TRBV20-1 with TRBJ2-7; a possible D gene is TRBD2 (6 bases). Trimming shortened V by 6 bases and J by 0 bases, and 12 bases separated the two germline ends. The V gene's germline CDR1 is DFQATT and CDR2 SNEGSKA (reference sequence). The CDR3 is 13 residues long. This CDR3 reads CSAVGRASYEQYF. The CDR3 DNA is TGCAGTGCAGTCGGGAGAGCCTCCTACGAGCAGTACTTC.

Note on this clonotype: A read error may explain this, as a much larger clone is one base away. Here the CDR3 omits its conserved ending phenylalanine or tryptophan, so a read error is the likely source. The chain recombines TRBV7-2 with TRBJ1-2, with a possible D match to TRBD1 (5 bases). Per germline, CDR1 SGHTA and CDR2 FQGNSA. The CDR3 runs to 16 residues. V was trimmed by 2 bases and J by 1 base, leaving 14 bases between them. CDR3 amino acids: CASSLRGGGNNYGYTL. CDR3 sequence (DNA): TGTGCCAGCAGCTTACGGGGTGGGGGGAATAACTATGGCTACACCCTC.

V is TRBV19 and J is TRBJ2-2, with D unclear. The germline V gene has CDR1 LNHDA and CDR2 SQIVND (reference sequence). V gave up 4 bases and J gave up 3 bases, with 15 bases separating them. The CDR3 loop spans 16 amino acids. The CDR3 reads CASSRPQTRDTGELFF. CDR3 sequence (DNA): TGTGCCAGTAGTAGACCCCAGACCCGGGACACCGGGGAGCTGTTTTTT.

This clonotype was recorded a few times. The chain is built from TRBV6-2 or TRBV6-3 and TRBJ1-1, with D possibly TRBD1 on 6 matching bases. Germline values: CDR1 MNHEY, CDR2 SVGEGT. The CDR3 contains 14 residues. Deletions cut 5 bases from V and 5 bases from J, with 15 bases between. The CDR3 spells CASSELAGVTEAFF. The CDR3 coding sequence is TGTGCCAGCAGTGAACTTGCAGGGGTGACTGAAGCTTTCTTT.